This paragraph reports one TCR beta chain. Its antigen target is currently unknown. Base qualities are not provided; no much larger clone lies one nucleotide away. This record comes from a study of T-cell memory formation after mild COVID-19 (dated by TCRdb to the early 2020s). Looking at the study overall: TCR sequence clusters from the two donors were largely donor specific. Longitudinal TCRalpha and TCRbeta repertoire sequencing tracked T-cell clones expanding and contracting after mild COVID-19 in two donors. Two young, previously healthy adult volunteers made up the cohort, one male and one female.

Ficoll-Paque density gradient centrifugation was used to isolate PBMCs. Reads for this sample came from an Illumina NovaSeq 6000. Using 5'RACE with constant-segment primers, TCRalpha and TCRbeta cDNA libraries were constructed, with sample barcodes and unique molecular identifiers added in the process. RNA was extracted from every sample with Trizol reagent. Amplification of the libraries took two PCR steps, and the second step added a second sample barcode plus Illumina TruSeq adapters. The libraries were sequenced on an Illumina NovaSeq using 2 x 150 bp paired-end reads. The authors processed their data as follows. With migec v1.2.7, reads were demultiplexed and then collapsed into UMI-guided consensus sequences. Using mixcr v2.1.11, UMI consensuses were aligned to TRA and TRB V and J templates and then assembled into clonotypes. Clonotypes were classified as expanded or contracted when called significant by both edgeR and NoisET, with noise models trained on biological replicates. For edgeR calls, a false discovery rate-adjusted p below 0.01 and a log2 fold-change threshold of 1 were applied. As an exploratory analysis of dynamics, PCA with hierarchical clustering was applied to max-normalized trajectories of the 1000 most abundant clonotypes. Separately sequenced CD4+ and CD8+ repertoires were used to assign the CD4 or CD8 phenotype of responding clones. TCRdb cleaned the public reads at Q25 with fastp, built clones with MiXCR and kept in-frame beta chains. Identical CDR3 protein sequences are pooled into one entry, listed with their most common genes and DNA. The V and J calls reflect TCRdb's pipeline rather than the authors' work. The sample has under 450,000 distinct CDR3 sequences on record, 20% to 25% of them singletons. Roughly 21% of the sample belongs to the ten largest clones.

Between the V and J ends, shortened by 2 bases and 8 bases respectively, the junction contains 16 bases. The CDR3 covers 14 residues, taking in both the cysteine and the phenylalanine. Left in the record is the CDR3 DNA by itself, 42 bases read in frame from the first base. Reading the germline V gene gives CDR1 SGHDT and CDR2 YYEEEE. What the study reported, not specific to this receptor: Only a couple of mild cases were covered in the study, and larger cohorts including severe cases with pre-infection samples were considered necessary. Some responding clones were found in pre-infection memory, which suggests that pre-existing cross-reactive memory T cells took part in the SARS-CoV-2 response. Balanced CD4/CD8 phenotypes were observed for clones contracting from day 15 to 85, whereas a bias towards CD4+ was observed for a second wave of clones expanding from day 15 to 37. Whether the second-wave clones peaking on day 37 were SARS-CoV-2 specific was not confirmed. Contracting CD4+ clones were located mainly in the CM and EM memory subsets, whereas CD8+ clones were found to be enriched in EMRA.

What was sequenced was PBMCs or a T cell subset sorted from them (not recorded which). The chain was built from TRBV5-6 and TRBJ1-2, with the D gene uncertain. The origin of this receptor is a man between 18 and 35 years old who had mild COVID-19 (a few samples of this study predate the infection). The sample titles of this study are shuffled in the database, so cell type and time point are left out; the donor was told from shared clones. The DNA reads TGTGCCAGCAGCTTAATGGCCTCCAGGAGAGGCTACACCTTC. The translation is CASSLMASRRGYTF.